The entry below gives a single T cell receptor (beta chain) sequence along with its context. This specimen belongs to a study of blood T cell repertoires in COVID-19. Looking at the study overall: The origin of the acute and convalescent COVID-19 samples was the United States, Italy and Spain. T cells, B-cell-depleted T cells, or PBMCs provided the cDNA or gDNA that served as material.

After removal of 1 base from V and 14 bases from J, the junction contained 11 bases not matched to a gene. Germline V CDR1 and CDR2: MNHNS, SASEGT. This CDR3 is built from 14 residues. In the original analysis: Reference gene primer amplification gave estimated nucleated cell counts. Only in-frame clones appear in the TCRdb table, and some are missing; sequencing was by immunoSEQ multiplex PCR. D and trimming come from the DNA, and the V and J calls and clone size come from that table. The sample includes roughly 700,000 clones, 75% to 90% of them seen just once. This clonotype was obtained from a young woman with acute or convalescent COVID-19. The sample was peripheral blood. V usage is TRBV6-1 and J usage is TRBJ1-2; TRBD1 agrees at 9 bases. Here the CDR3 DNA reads TGTGCCAGCAGTGAAGAGGGGACAGGGAACTATTGTACCTTC. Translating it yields CASSEEGTGNYCTF.